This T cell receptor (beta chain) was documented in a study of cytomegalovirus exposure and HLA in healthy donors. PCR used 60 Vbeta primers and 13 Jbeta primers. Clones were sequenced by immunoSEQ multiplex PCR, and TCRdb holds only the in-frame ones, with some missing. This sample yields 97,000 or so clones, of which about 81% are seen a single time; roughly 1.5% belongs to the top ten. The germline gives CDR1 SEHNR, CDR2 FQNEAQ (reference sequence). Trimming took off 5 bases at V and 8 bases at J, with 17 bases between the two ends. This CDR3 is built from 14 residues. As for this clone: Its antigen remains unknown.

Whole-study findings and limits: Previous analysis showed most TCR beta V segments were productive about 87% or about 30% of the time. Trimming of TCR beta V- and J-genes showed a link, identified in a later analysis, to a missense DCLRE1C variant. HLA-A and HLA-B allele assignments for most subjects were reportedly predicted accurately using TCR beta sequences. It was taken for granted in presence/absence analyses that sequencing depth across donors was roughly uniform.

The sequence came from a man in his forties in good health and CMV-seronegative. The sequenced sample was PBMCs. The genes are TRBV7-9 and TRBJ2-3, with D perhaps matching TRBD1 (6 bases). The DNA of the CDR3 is TGTGCCAGCAGCCTCTTCAGGGGCAACGGTACGCAGTATTTT. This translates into CASSLFRGNGTQYF.